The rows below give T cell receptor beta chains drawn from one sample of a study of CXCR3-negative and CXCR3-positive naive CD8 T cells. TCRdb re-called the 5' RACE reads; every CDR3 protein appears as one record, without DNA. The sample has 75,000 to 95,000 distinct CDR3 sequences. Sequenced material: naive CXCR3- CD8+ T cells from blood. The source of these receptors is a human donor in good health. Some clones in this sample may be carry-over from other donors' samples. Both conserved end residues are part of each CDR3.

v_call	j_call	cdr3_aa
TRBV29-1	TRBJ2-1	CSVGQSYNEQFF
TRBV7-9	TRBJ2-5	CASSPSAGRGVFQETQYF
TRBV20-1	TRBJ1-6	CSARDKENSPLHF
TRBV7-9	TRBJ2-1	CASSLSGAGYEQFF
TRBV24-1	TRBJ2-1	CATSDPGLAGGYYNEQFF
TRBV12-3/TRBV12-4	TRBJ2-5	CASSPTNKEETQYF
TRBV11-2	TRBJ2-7	CASTGPSGTGVSYEQYF
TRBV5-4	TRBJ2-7	CASSSGPSYEQYF
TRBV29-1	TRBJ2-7	CSVLAAGEYEQYF
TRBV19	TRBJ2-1	CASSIGTSSYNEQFF
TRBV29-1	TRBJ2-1	CSVEDRGPPMNEQFF
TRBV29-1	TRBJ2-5	CSVDSQETQYF
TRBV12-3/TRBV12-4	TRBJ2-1	CASSPMTSPEQFF
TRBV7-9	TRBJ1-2	CASSPPGQQPNYGYTF
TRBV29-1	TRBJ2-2	CSAISGSGTGELFF
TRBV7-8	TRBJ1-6	CASSLGAGGSSYNSPLHF
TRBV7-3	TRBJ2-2	CASSSPGGPNTGELFF
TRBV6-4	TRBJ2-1	CASAPLAGGPNEQFF
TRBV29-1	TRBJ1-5	CSARSREGQPQHF
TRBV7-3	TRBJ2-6	CASSQRVAGGPYGANVLTF
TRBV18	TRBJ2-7	CASSDDRGEQYF
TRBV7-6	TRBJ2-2	CASSLGAQGGGELFF